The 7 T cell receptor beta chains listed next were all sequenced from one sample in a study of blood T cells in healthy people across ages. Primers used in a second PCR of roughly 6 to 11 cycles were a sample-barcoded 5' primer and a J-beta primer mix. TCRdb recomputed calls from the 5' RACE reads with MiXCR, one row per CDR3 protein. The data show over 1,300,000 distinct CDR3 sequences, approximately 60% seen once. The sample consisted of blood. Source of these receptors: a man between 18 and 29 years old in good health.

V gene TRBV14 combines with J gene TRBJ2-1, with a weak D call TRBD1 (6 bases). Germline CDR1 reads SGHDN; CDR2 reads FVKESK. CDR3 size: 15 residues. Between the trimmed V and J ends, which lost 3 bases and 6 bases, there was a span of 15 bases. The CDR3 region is CASSHYRDLGNEQFF. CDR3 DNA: TGTGCCAGCAGCCACTACAGGGATTTGGGCAATGAGCAGTTCTTC.

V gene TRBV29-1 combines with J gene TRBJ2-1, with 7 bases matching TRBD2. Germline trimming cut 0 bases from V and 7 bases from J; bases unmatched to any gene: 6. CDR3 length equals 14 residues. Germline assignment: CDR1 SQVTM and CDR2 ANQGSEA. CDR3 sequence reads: CSVEDSSGGNEQFF. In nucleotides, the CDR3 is TGCAGCGTTGAAGACTCCTCGGGAGGAAATGAGCAGTTCTTC.

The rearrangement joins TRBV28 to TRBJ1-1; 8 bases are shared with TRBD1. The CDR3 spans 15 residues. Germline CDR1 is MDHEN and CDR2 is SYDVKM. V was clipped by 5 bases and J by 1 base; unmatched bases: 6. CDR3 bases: TGTGCCAGCAGTAGACATGGACAGGGGAACACTGAAGCTTTCTTT. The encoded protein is CASSRHGQGNTEAFF.

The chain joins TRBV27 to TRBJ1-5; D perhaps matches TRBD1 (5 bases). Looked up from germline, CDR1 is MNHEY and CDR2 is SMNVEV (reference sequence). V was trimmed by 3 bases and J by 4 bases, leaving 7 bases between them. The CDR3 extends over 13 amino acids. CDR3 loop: CASSLTVNQPQHF. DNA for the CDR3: TGTGCCAGCAGTTTGACAGTTAATCAGCCCCAGCATTTT.

The CDR3 sequence: CASSPRRQGLDGYTF. CDR3 sequence (DNA): TGTGCCAGCAGCCCTCGTCGACAGGGGCTTGATGGCTACACCTTC. The chain has TRBV3-1 and TRBJ1-2; 8 nucleotides line up with TRBD1. With 4 bases clipped from V and 6 bases from J, the junction kept 10 bases outside the gene matches. The CDR3 sequence is 15 residues long. Germline loops: CDR1 LGHDT, CDR2 YNNKEL (reference sequence).

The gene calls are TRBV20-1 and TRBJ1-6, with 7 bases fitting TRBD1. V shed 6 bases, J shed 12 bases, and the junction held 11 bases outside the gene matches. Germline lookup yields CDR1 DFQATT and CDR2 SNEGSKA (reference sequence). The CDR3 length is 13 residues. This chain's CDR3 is CSAPVGGERPLHF. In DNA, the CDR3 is TGCAGTGCACCGGTAGGGGGCGAGCGACCCCTCCACTTT.

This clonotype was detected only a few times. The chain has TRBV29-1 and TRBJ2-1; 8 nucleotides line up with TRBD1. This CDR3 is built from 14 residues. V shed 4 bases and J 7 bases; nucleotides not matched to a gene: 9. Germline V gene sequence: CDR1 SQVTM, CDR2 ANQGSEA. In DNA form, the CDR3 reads TGCAGCGTTGCCGTGACAGGGGTGACGAATGAGCAGTTCTTC. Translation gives CSVAVTGVTNEQFF.